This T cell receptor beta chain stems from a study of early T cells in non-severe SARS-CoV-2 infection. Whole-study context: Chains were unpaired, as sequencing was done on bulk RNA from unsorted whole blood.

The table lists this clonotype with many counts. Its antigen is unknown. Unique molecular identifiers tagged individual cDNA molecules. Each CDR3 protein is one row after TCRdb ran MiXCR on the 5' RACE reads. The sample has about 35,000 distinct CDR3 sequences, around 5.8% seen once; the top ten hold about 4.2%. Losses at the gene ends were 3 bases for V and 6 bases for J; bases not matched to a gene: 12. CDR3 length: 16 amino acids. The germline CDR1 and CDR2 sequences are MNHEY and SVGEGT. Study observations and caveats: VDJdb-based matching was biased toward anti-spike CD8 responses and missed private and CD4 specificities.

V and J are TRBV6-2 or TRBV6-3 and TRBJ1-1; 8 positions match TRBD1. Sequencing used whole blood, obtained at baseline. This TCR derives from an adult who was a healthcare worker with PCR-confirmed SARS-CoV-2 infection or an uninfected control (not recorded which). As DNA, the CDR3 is TGTGCCAGCAGTTATCATCCAGGGGGCAGATCCCCTGAAGCTTTCTTT. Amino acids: CASSYHPGGRSPEAFF.